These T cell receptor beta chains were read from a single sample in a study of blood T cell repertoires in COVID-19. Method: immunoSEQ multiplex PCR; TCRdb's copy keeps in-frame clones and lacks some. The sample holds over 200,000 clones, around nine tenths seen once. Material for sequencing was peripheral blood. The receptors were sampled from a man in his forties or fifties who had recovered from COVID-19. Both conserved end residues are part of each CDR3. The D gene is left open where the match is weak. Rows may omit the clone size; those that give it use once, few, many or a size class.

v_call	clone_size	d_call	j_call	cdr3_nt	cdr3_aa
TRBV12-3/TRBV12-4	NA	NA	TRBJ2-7	TGTGCCAGCAGAGAGGACTGGACCTACGAGCAGTACTTC	CASREDWTYEQYF
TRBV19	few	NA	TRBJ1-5	TGTGCCAGTAGACCTCGGAGGGCCCCCAATCAGCCCCAGCATTTT	CASRPRRAPNQPQHF
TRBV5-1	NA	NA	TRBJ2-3	TGCGCCAGCAGCTACGACAAAGATACGCAGTATTTT	CASSYDKDTQYF
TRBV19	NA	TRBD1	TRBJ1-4	TGTGCCAGTAGTACCCGGACAGGTAGTTTGGCAACTAATGAAAAACTGTTTTTT	CASSTRTGSLATNEKLFF
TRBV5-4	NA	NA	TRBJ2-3	TGTGCCAGCAGCTTAGCAGGCCCAAGCACAGATACGCAGTATTTT	CASSLAGPSTDTQYF
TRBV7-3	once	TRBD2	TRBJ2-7	TGTGCCAGCAGCTCGCCGACTAGCGGCCGCTCCTACGAGCAGTACTTC	CASSSPTSGRSYEQYF
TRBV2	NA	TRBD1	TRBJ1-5	TGTGCCAGCAGGTCGGGACAGGGGAATCAGCCCCAGCATTTT	CASRSGQGNQPQHF
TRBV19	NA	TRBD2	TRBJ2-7	TGTGCCAGTAGTATAGGGGGGACTAGCGGGAGGCACGCCTACGAGCAGTACTTC	CASSIGGTSGRHAYEQYF
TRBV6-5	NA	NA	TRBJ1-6	TGTGCCAGCAGTTACGAGGGTGTAGGGAATTCACCCCTCCACTTT	CASSYEGVGNSPLHF
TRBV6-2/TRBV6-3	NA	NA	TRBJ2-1	TGTGCCAGCAGTTGGTCAACCTGGGACACTCACAATGAGCAGTTCTTC	CASSWSTWDTHNEQFF
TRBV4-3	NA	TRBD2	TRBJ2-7	TGCGCCAGCAGCCATTCACTAGCGGGCCCCGGTGTGACCTACGAGCAGTACTTC	CASSHSLAGPGVTYEQYF
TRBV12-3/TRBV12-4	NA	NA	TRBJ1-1	TGTGCCAGCAGTTTATTTGAGGGTGGGGAAGCTTTCTTT	CASSLFEGGEAFF
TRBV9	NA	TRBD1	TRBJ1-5	TGTGCCAGCAGCCCCCCCCAGGGGGCGTTTTATTGGGATCAGCCCCAGCATTTT	CASSPPQGAFYWDQPQHF
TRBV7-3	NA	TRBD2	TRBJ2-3	TGTGCCAGCAGCCGAGCGGGAGCTGGAACAGATACGCAGTATTTT	CASSRAGAGTDTQYF
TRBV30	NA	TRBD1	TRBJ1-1	TGTGCCTGGAGACGACAGGGGAATACTGAAGCTTTCTTT	CAWRRQGNTEAFF
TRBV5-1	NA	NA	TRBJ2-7	TGCGCCAGCGCCACAGGGAGAGAGCAGTACTTC	CASATGREQYF
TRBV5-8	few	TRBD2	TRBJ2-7	TGTGCCAGCAGTCAGATTAGCGGGAGGGCCTACGAGCAGTACTTC	CASSQISGRAYEQYF
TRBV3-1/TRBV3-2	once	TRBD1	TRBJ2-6	TGTGCCAGCAGCCAACCGACAGGGGTCGGGGCCAACGTCCTGACTTTC	CASSQPTGVGANVLTF
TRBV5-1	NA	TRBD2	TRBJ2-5	TGCGCCAGCAATGCGGGAGTGGGGGAGACCCAGTACTTC	CASNAGVGETQYF
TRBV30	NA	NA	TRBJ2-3	TGTGCCTGGGAGCGTAGACCCACCACAGATACGCAGTATTTT	CAWERRPTTDTQYF
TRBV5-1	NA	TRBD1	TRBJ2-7	TGCGCCAGCAGCTTCCTAGGACAGGGGTTAGGATACGAGCAGTACTTC	CASSFLGQGLGYEQYF
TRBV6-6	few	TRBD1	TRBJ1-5	TGTGCCAGCAGTTCCCACAGGGGTAGCAATCAGCCCCAGCATTTT	CASSSHRGSNQPQHF
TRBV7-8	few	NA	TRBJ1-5	TGTGCCAGCAGCTCCGGTGGTCAGCCCCAGCATTTT	CASSSGGQPQHF
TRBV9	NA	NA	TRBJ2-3	TGTGCCAGCAGCGTTGCCCCGAGTACAGATACGCAGTATTTT	CASSVAPSTDTQYF
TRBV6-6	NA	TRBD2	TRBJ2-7	TGTGCCAGCAGTTTGCGGGAGGGCCCCTACGAGCAGTACTTC	CASSLREGPYEQYF
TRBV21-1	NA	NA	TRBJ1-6	TGTGCCAGCAGTCGAACAGGGACAGGGGGTTATAATTCACCCCTCCACTTT	CASSRTGTGGYNSPLHF
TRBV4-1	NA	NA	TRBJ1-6	TGCGCCAGCAGCCAAGGGTCCACTGATTCACCCCTCCACTTT	CASSQGSTDSPLHF
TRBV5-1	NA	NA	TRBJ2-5	TGCGCCAGCAGCTTGGCTCTAGCCCACCAAGAGACCCAGTACTTC	CASSLALAHQETQYF
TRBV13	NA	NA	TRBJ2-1	TGTGCCAGCAGCTTAGGCCGGGGGACCTACAATGAGCAGTTCTTC	CASSLGRGTYNEQFF
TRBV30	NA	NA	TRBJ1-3	TGTGCCTGGCCCCTGCGTGCGGGAAACACCATATATTTT	CAWPLRAGNTIYF
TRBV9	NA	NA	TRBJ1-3	TGTGCCAGCAGCGTAGGGGGGCGCAGATCCTCTGGAAACACCATATATTTT	CASSVGGRRSSGNTIYF